Presented here are 18 T cell receptor beta chains from one specimen sequenced in a study of yellow fever vaccine responses in identical twins. TCRdb re-called the RT-PCR reads through MiXCR, storing one row per CDR3 protein. The top ten clones hold under 5.5% of a sample with tens of thousands of distinct CDR3 sequences, more than 60% of them seen once. Sequenced material: T cells from blood (PBMCs), unsorted or a sorted subset (not recorded which), taken before or after yellow fever vaccination (not recorded which). These receptors were collected from a young woman who received the yellow fever vaccine.

This clonotype was found once. The V gene is TRBV20-1, the J gene TRBJ1-2; TRBD1 might be the D (5 bases). The CDR3 contains 12 residues. The germline CDR1 and CDR2 sequences are DFQATT and SNEGSKA (reference sequence). Trimming took off 2 bases at V and 7 bases at J, with 11 bases between the two ends. CDR3 loop: CSARRGESGYTF. Written as DNA, the CDR3 is TGCAGTGCTAGAAGAGGGGAATCTGGCTACACCTTC.

The DNA of the CDR3 is TGTGCCAGCAGCCTGGGACTAGCGGGGTACAATGAGCAGTTCTTC. Translating gives CASSLGLAGYNEQFF. This sequence joins TRBV7-6 and TRBJ2-1; TRBD2 matches at 13 bases. Germline CDR1 SGHVS, CDR2 FNYEAQ. J was trimmed by 4 bases and V by 5 bases; bases with no gene match: 2. This CDR3 is 15 amino acids long.

The chain recombines TRBV20-1 with TRBJ2-5; D unclear. Per the germline V gene, CDR1 is DFQATT and CDR2 is SNEGSKA (reference sequence). The CDR3 runs 12 residues. Trimming took 4 bases from V and 2 from J, leaving 8 bases between them. The CDR3 protein is CSATPGQETQYF. As DNA, the CDR3 is TGCAGTGCTACCCCCGGGCAAGAGACCCAGTACTTC.

The CDR3 protein is CASSGTRLAVTYNEQFF. CDR3 DNA: TGTGCCAGCAGTGGGACCCGACTAGCGGTAACCTACAATGAGCAGTTCTTC. J is TRBJ2-1 and V is TRBV6-1, with 9 nucleotides matching TRBD2. This CDR3 region has 17 residues. Germline V gene lookup returns CDR1 MNHNS and CDR2 SASEGT. The V and J ends lost 4 bases and 2 bases, in that order; junction bases with no gene match: 9.

This sequence joins TRBV18 and TRBJ1-1, with TRBD1 matching 12 bases. Trimming took 4 bases from V and 0 from J; bases not matched to a gene: 6. The V gene's germline CDR1 is KGHSH and CDR2 LQKENI. This CDR3 comprises 17 residues. The CDR3 loop reads CASSRTGTGGLNTEAFF. The CDR3 DNA reads TGTGCCAGCTCACGAACCGGGACAGGGGGCCTGAACACTGAAGCTTTCTTT.

V gene TRBV23-1 combines with J gene TRBJ2-3; 10 bases fit TRBD1. TRBV23-1 is reported as an ORF; its role is uncertain. This CDR3 has 14 amino acids. V gave up 8 bases and J gave up 4 bases; unmatched junction bases: 6. The CDR3 sequence: CASLDRGSPDTQYF. CDR3 DNA: TGCGCCAGCCTGGACAGGGGGTCCCCAGATACGCAGTATTTT.

The rearrangement links TRBV20-1 to TRBJ1-6; TRBD1 matches at 10 bases. This CDR3 is 15 amino acids long. Germline CDR1 is DFQATT and CDR2 is SNEGSKA (reference sequence). With 0 bases clipped from V and 12 bases from J, the junction kept 8 bases outside the gene matches. This chain's CDR3 is CSARDRDRGTRPLHF. The CDR3 coding sequence is TGCAGTGCTAGAGATCGGGACAGGGGAACAAGACCCCTCCACTTT.

This clonotype has just one count. The chain has TRBV2 and TRBJ1-1, with D unresolved. The CDR3 totals 13 residues. Germline V CDR1 and CDR2: SNHLY, FYNNEI. The V gene lost 10 bases and the J gene lost 1 base, with 13 bases spanning the gap. CDR3 in amino acids: CATTSRENTEAFF. CDR3 sequence (DNA): TGTGCCACCACTTCGAGGGAGAACACTGAAGCTTTCTTT.

V is TRBV2 and J is TRBJ2-5; tentative D call: TRBD1 (6 bases). The V end was cut by 6 bases, the J end by 1 base, with 9 bases between. This CDR3 contains 13 residues. Germline CDR1 and CDR2: SNHLY and FYNNEI. Here the CDR3 DNA reads TGTGCCAGCAGGGGGACATCCCAAGAGACCCAGTACTTC. Translation gives CASRGTSQETQYF.

CDR3 DNA sequence: TGTGCCAGCAGCTTAGTTAACTACGAGCAGTACTTC. This translates into CASSLVNYEQYF. V gene TRBV7-9 combines with J gene TRBJ2-7; D is unresolved. Trimming cost V 1 base and J 3 bases, with 4 bases left between them. This CDR3 region has 12 residues. CDR1 is SEHNR and CDR2 is FQNEAQ in the germline V gene (reference sequence).

The V gene is TRBV11-2, the J gene TRBJ2-1; D is undetermined. The V and J ends lost 2 bases and 5 bases respectively, with 13 bases between them. The germline CDR1 and CDR2 sequences are SGHAT and FQNNGV. The CDR3 length is 15 residues. Here the CDR3 DNA reads TGTGCCAGCAGCTTATCCCCGGCTATGCACAATGAGCAGTTCTTC. It specifies CASSLSPAMHNEQFF.

This clonotype was detected only a few times. The gene calls are TRBV2 and TRBJ1-1; possibly TRBD1 for D (5 bases). The V and J ends lost 7 bases and 5 bases respectively, with 14 bases between them. Looked up from germline, CDR1 is SNHLY and CDR2 is FYNNEI. The CDR3 loop spans 13 amino acids. CDR3 sequence: CASTGHMGTEAFF. CDR3 DNA: TGTGCCAGCACCGGACATATGGGGACTGAAGCTTTCTTT. Looking up the rest from reference TRBV2 and TRBJ1-1 gives the full variable domain: EPEVTQTPSHQVTQMGQEVILRCVPISNHLYFYWYRQILGQKVEFLVSFYNNEISEKSEIFDDQFSVERPDGSNFTLKIRSTKLEDSAMYFCASTGHMGTEAFFGQGTRLTVV.

The chain carries TRBV7-6 and TRBJ2-3; D uncertain. Germline values: CDR1 SGHVS, CDR2 FNYEAQ. This CDR3 is 14 amino acids long. The V end lost 4 bases, the J end lost 2 bases, and 10 bases lay between the germline ends. CDR3 residues: CASSSIAATDTQYF. The CDR3 coding sequence is TGTGCCAGCAGCTCCATAGCTGCCACAGATACGCAGTATTTT.

The chain carries TRBV2 and TRBJ2-7; weak D call: TRBD2 (6 bases). The CDR3 is made up of 14 amino acids. V lost 6 bases and J 2 bases, leaving 14 bases between the germline ends. CDR1 and CDR2 (germline): SNHLY, FYNNEI. DNA for the CDR3: TGTGCCAGCAGCGGAGCGGGCCTTACCTACGAGCAGTACTTC. Translation: CASSGAGLTYEQYF. Variable domain in full (rest from reference TRBV2 and TRBJ2-7): EPEVTQTPSHQVTQMGQEVILRCVPISNHLYFYWYRQILGQKVEFLVSFYNNEISEKSEIFDDQFSVERPDGSNFTLKIRSTKLEDSAMYFCASSGAGLTYEQYFGPGTRLTVT.

V usage is TRBV15 and J usage is TRBJ2-7; perhaps TRBD2 as D (6 bases). V was pared by 0 bases and J by 7 bases, with 13 bases between. The CDR3 has 14 amino acids. Looked up from germline, CDR1 is LNHNV and CDR2 is YYDKDF (reference sequence). CDR3 loop: CATSREVGSGEQYF. As DNA, the CDR3 is TGTGCCACCAGCAGAGAGGTTGGGAGCGGGGAGCAGTACTTC.

This chain uses TRBV19 with TRBJ2-2; the D is unclear. Trimming cost V 7 bases and J 4 bases, with 10 bases left between them. Germline values: CDR1 LNHDA, CDR2 SQIVND (reference sequence). The CDR3 spans 13 residues. CDR3 loop: CASNWVGTGELFF. As DNA, the CDR3 is TGTGCCAGTAATTGGGTCGGCACCGGGGAGCTGTTTTTT. Looking up the rest from reference TRBV19 and TRBJ2-2 gives the full variable domain: DGGITQSPKYLFRKEGQNVTLSCEQNLNHDAMYWYRQDPGQGLRLIYYSQIVNDFQKGDIAEGYSVSREKKESFPLTVTSAQKNPTAFYLCASNWVGTGELFFGEGSRLTVL.

The CDR3 sequence is CASSRDALNTYEQYF. For the CDR3, the DNA is TGTGCCAGCAGTCGGGACGCTCTGAACACCTACGAGCAGTACTTC. The rearrangement links TRBV28 to TRBJ2-7; the D gene could be TRBD1 or TRBD2 (5 bases each). The V gene's germline CDR1 is MDHEN and CDR2 SYDVKM. V was cut by 5 bases and J by 2 bases, with 16 bases left in between. CDR3 length: 15 amino acids.

In DNA form, the CDR3 reads TGTGCCAGCAGCCAAGATCTGATTAGCGGGGGGGATCGAGAGACCCAGTACTTC. Amino acids: CASSQDLISGGDRETQYF. The J gene is TRBJ2-5, the V gene TRBV4-2; the match to TRBD2 covers 11 bases. CDR1 is LGHNA and CDR2 is YNFKEQ in the germline V gene. This CDR3 contains 18 residues. With 0 bases clipped from V and 4 bases from J, the junction kept 10 bases outside the gene matches.